What follows are 30 T cell receptor beta chains derived from one specimen sequenced in a study of T-cell reconstitution after alpha-beta-depleted transplantation in children. This sample's TCRbeta library carried unique molecular identifier barcodes. A single record per CDR3 protein comes from TCRdb applying MiXCR to the PCR reads. The sample lists 190,000 or so distinct CDR3 sequences; around 5.9% were seen once. The specimen comprised PBMCs, sampled before TCRalphabeta/CD19-depleted stem cell transplant. These receptors were obtained from a girl less than two years old with combined immunodeficiency, due to receive a stem cell transplant.

This clonotype has a count of ten or more. This chain's CDR3 is CSVEDPETESYEQYF. The CDR3, as DNA: TGCAGCGTTGAAGATCCGGAGACAGAGAGCTACGAGCAGTACTTC. This chain uses TRBV29-1 with TRBJ2-7; the D gene is possibly TRBD1 (5 bases). The CDR3 consists of 15 residues. The germline V gene encodes CDR1 SQVTM and CDR2 ANQGSEA. The V end lost 0 bases, the J end lost 3 bases, and 15 bases lay between the germline ends.

This clonotype was observed many times. This chain joins TRBV4-1 and TRBJ1-1; no clear D. Trimming left V 0 bases short and J 1 base short, with 9 bases between. CDR1 and CDR2 (germline): MGHRA, YSYEKL. The CDR3 spans 15 residues. The CDR3 reads CASSQDPHPNTEAFF. For the CDR3, the DNA is TGCGCCAGCAGCCAAGATCCCCATCCGAACACTGAAGCTTTCTTT.

The chain is built from TRBV7-3 and TRBJ2-7; D remains unclear. Germline lookup yields CDR1 SGHTA and CDR2 FQGTGA. This CDR3 is built from 16 residues. The V end was cut by 1 base, the J end by 2 bases, with 15 bases between. The CDR3 here is CASSLRPAASTYEQYF. CDR3 in DNA: TGTGCCAGCAGCTTAAGGCCGGCGGCTTCGACCTACGAGCAGTACTTC.

The chain joins TRBV4-2 to TRBJ2-1; the D gene is possibly TRBD2 (5 bases). V was cut by 4 bases and J by 0 bases, with 25 bases left in between. Germline CDR1 is LGHNA and CDR2 is YNFKEQ. This CDR3 contains 20 residues. The CDR3 DNA is TGTGCCAGCAGCCCGGGGATAGGAATTTCCAATCTCCTCTCCTACAATGAGCAGTTCTTC. Amino acids: CASSPGIGISNLLSYNEQFF.

About this clonotype itself: This clone may be a read error of a much larger clone one base away. V is TRBV6-1 and J is TRBJ1-4; D is unresolved. The CDR3 is made up of 15 amino acids. CDR1 and CDR2 (germline): MNHNS, SASEGT. V lost 6 bases and J 8 bases, leaving 19 bases between the germline ends. For the CDR3, the DNA is TGTGCCAGCAGACCCAACCGGGTCTGGAGAGAAAAACTGTTTTTT. Its translation: CASRPNRVWREKLFF.

The chain couples TRBV7-2 to TRBJ1-5; D gene uncertain. Trimming stripped 5 bases from V and 3 bases from J, with 14 bases between. CDR1 and CDR2 (germline): SGHTA, FQGNSA. The CDR3 length is 15 residues. The CDR3 sequence: CASSLGGEPNQPQHF. In DNA form, the CDR3 reads TGTGCCAGCAGCCTAGGTGGGGAGCCCAATCAGCCCCAGCATTTT.

Turning to this clonotype: A read error may explain this, as a much larger clone is one base away. The chain couples TRBV7-3 to TRBJ2-5, with D perhaps TRBD2 (6 bases). The CDR3 covers 15 residues. CDR1 and CDR2 (germline): SGHTA, FQGTGA. This CDR3 is CASSYHRDSEETEYF. CDR3 nucleotide sequence: TGTGCCAGCAGTTATCACCGGGACTCTGAAGAGACCGAGTACTTC.

This clonotype was observed many times. The chain carries TRBV10-3 and TRBJ2-5; the match to TRBD2 covers 9 bases. V lost 3 bases to trimming and J lost 3 bases; unmatched junction nucleotides: 8. Germline CDR1 ENHRY, CDR2 SYGVKD. This CDR3 is 16 amino acids long. The CDR3 spells CAISDPRLAVKETQYF. The CDR3 nucleotides are TGTGCCATCAGTGATCCGAGACTAGCGGTAAAAGAGACCCAGTACTTC.

This clonotype was found many times. The chain links TRBV29-1 to TRBJ2-1; 7 bases agree with TRBD1. The CDR3 runs to 12 residues. Germline V gene sequence: CDR1 SQVTM, CDR2 ANQGSEA. Trimming removed 3 bases from V and 6 bases from J; junction bases left unmatched: 2. The CDR3 is CSVENRGNEQFF. CDR3 DNA: TGCAGCGTTGAGAACAGGGGCAATGAGCAGTTCTTC.

This clonotype was detected ten times or more. This rearrangement joins TRBV7-6 to TRBJ2-1; 10 positions agree with TRBD2. The CDR3 runs to 15 residues. After removal of 4 bases from V and 5 bases from J, the junction contained 5 bases not matched to a gene. The germline gives CDR1 SGHVS, CDR2 FNYEAQ. CDR3 bases: TGTGCCAGCAGCTCACTCGGGACTAGCGACAATGAGCAGTTCTTC. Its translation: CASSSLGTSDNEQFF.

At least ten counts were recorded for this clonotype. This sequence joins TRBV6-5 and TRBJ2-7, with a weak D call TRBD1 (5 bases). Trimming cost V 2 bases and J 6 bases, with 5 bases left between them. Germline V CDR1 and CDR2: MNHEY, SVGAGI. The CDR3 has 11 residues. The CDR3 protein is CASSYTGEQYF. The CDR3 DNA reads as TGTGCCAGCAGTTACACAGGCGAGCAGTACTTC.

This clonotype was counted at least ten times. The chain links TRBV7-2 to TRBJ2-3; 11 positions agree with TRBD2. CDR3 length equals 17 residues. Losses at the gene ends were 0 bases for V and 0 bases for J; bases not matched to a gene: 2. Germline V gene sequence: CDR1 SGHTA, CDR2 FQGNSA. CDR3 in DNA: TGTGCCAGCAGCTTAGCGGGGACTAGCGGTAGCACAGATACGCAGTATTTT. It translates to CASSLAGTSGSTDTQYF. Filled out from reference TRBV7-2 and TRBJ2-3, the complete variable domain reads GAGVSQSPSNKVTEKGKDVELRCDPISGHTALYWYRQSLGQGLEFLIYFQGNSAPDKSGLPSDRFSAERTGGSVSTLTIQRTQQEDSAVYLCASSLAGTSGSTDTQYFGPGTRLTVL.

The chain combines TRBV3-1 with TRBJ2-7; TRBD2 matches at 12 bases. Per the germline V gene, CDR1 is LGHDT and CDR2 is YNNKEL (reference sequence). Unmatched junction bases numbered 18, after V lost 8 bases and J lost 1 base. This CDR3 comprises 19 residues. DNA for the CDR3: TGTGCCAGCTGTTTCACCTCCGGACTAGCGGGGAGCATATCCTACGAGCAGTACTTC. It translates to CASCFTSGLAGSISYEQYF.

This clonotype has ten or more counts. This chain links TRBV30 with TRBJ2-1, with TRBD1 matching over 8 bases. The CDR3 is 14 amino acids. CDR1 and CDR2 from the germline V gene are GTSNPN and SVGIG (reference sequence). After removal of 1 base from V and 4 bases from J, the junction contained 3 bases not matched to a gene. In DNA form, the CDR3 reads TGTGCCTGGAGTGCCCGGGACAGGTACAATGAGCAGTTCTTC. It specifies CAWSARDRYNEQFF.

This clonotype was seen ten or more times. The chain combines TRBV29-1 with TRBJ1-1; perhaps TRBD1 as D (6 bases). This CDR3 is 13 amino acids long. V dropped 7 bases and J dropped 0 bases, with 12 bases sitting between them. Germline V gene data show CDR1 as SQVTM and CDR2 as ANQGSEA. Here the CDR3 DNA reads TGCAGCGCGGGGGGCGATATGAACACTGAAGCTTTCTTT. Translating gives CSAGGDMNTEAFF.

This clonotype was seen ten or more times. CDR3 DNA: TGTGCCAGCGGCCATTTTCAGCCCCAGCATTTT. Amino acid sequence: CASGHFQPQHF. The chain links TRBV12-3 or TRBV12-4 to TRBJ1-5; no definite D call. The germline V and J ends were trimmed by 8 bases and 6 bases, with 8 bases remaining between them. This CDR3 is built from 11 residues.

This clonotype was seen ten or more times. CDR3 DNA: TGTGCCAGCAGCTTTCTGTATAAGGGTCCTGTCGAGCAGTACTTC. Its translation: CASSFLYKGPVEQYF. The chain carries TRBV7-8 and TRBJ2-7; D uncertain. The CDR3 length is 15 residues. Germline-derived CDR1 and CDR2 are SGHVS and FQNEAQ. The ends were cut back, 3 bases at V and 6 bases at J, with 18 bases in the middle.

This clonotype was picked up many times. This chain connects TRBV7-6 to TRBJ2-5, with TRBD2 matching 10 bases. With V trimmed by 5 bases and J by 2 bases, 8 bases remained unmatched. Germline V gene sequence: CDR1 SGHVS, CDR2 FNYEAQ. The CDR3 consists of 16 residues. The CDR3: CASSLLGLAQQETQYF. Written as DNA, the CDR3 is TGTGCCAGCAGCCTCCTGGGACTAGCGCAACAAGAGACCCAGTACTTC.

This clonotype was counted many times. CDR3 amino acids: CASSQGEVDLYQPQHF. As DNA, the CDR3 is TGCGCCAGCAGCCAAGGGGAGGTAGATTTATATCAGCCCCAGCATTTT. V is TRBV4-1 and J is TRBJ1-5; D gene ambiguous. Trimming removed 1 base from V and 5 bases from J, with 15 bases in between. The length of the CDR3 is 16 residues. Germline-derived CDR1 and CDR2 are MGHRA and YSYEKL.

This clonotype appeared many times. The J gene is TRBJ2-7, the V gene TRBV21-1. TRBV21-1 is designated a pseudogene. The CDR3 sequence is 13 residues long. The CDR3 here is CASSKVVVGKQYF. The CDR3 DNA is TGTGCCAGCAGCAAGGTCGTCGTGGGCAAGCAGTACTTC.

This clonotype was seen many times. The chain combines TRBV9 with TRBJ2-1, with D possibly TRBD1 on 5 matching bases. This CDR3 region has 14 residues. CDR1 is SGDLS, CDR2 YYNGEE, per germline. The V end lost 0 bases, the J end lost 5 bases, and 9 bases lay between the germline ends. For the CDR3, the DNA is TGTGCCAGCAGCGTAGGTAGGGGCCACAATGAGCAGTTCTTC. Its protein product is CASSVGRGHNEQFF.

This clonotype was counted between two and nine times. The chain is built from TRBV7-2 and TRBJ2-7; D is uncertain. The CDR3 consists of 14 residues. Trimming pared 3 bases from V and 3 bases from J, leaving 12 bases between. From germline, CDR1 is SGHTA and CDR2 FQGNSA. The CDR3 here is CASSFAGRHYEQYF. For the CDR3, the DNA is TGTGCCAGCAGCTTTGCCGGCCGACACTACGAGCAGTACTTC.

This clonotype was observed at least ten times. This chain joins TRBV27 and TRBJ2-3, with a weak D call TRBD2 (6 bases). Trimming cost V 3 bases and J 2 bases, with 18 bases left between them. CDR3 length equals 17 residues. Germline lookup yields CDR1 MNHEY and CDR2 SMNVEV (reference sequence). The CDR3 DNA reads as TGTGCCAGCAGTTTTCTTACCCCGGGACTCTTCACAGATACGCAGTATTTT. This encodes CASSFLTPGLFTDTQYF.

This clonotype was seen repeatedly, ten times or more. The V and J genes are TRBV7-2 and TRBJ2-2, with D unclear. The germline V gene encodes CDR1 SGHTA and CDR2 FQGNSA. The CDR3 extends over 14 amino acids. With 6 bases removed from V and 1 base from J, the gap between germline ends came to 9 bases. This CDR3 is CASRRARNTGELFF. CDR3 nucleotides: TGTGCCAGCAGACGGGCCCGGAACACCGGGGAGCTGTTTTTT.

This clonotype was counted a few times. CDR3 sequence: CTAGGTSGSSLRYNEQFF. The DNA for the CDR3 is TGCACCGCCGGCGGGACTAGCGGATCTAGTCTACGGTACAATGAGCAGTTCTTC. This rearrangement joins TRBV29-1 to TRBJ2-1; TRBD2 matches 11 bases. This CDR3 spans 18 amino acids. The germline V gene encodes CDR1 SQVTM and CDR2 ANQGSEA.

This clonotype was seen repeatedly, ten times or more. The chain links TRBV25-1 to TRBJ2-7; D is uncertain. The CDR3 covers 13 residues. Trimming stripped 3 bases from V and 2 bases from J, with 8 bases between. Looked up from germline, CDR1 is MGHDK and CDR2 is SYGVNS. The CDR3 DNA reads as TGTGCCAGCAGTGATCAGGTTCCCTACGAGCAGTACTTC. Its protein is CASSDQVPYEQYF.

This clonotype was counted at least ten times. The chain uses TRBV20-1 and TRBJ2-1; 10 bases fit TRBD2. The CDR3 sequence is 13 residues long. After removal of 6 bases from V and 7 bases from J, the junction contained 6 bases not matched to a gene. Germline V gene lookup returns CDR1 DFQATT and CDR2 SNEGSKA (reference sequence). This chain's CDR3 is CSAPRTSGNEQFF. The CDR3, as DNA: TGCAGTGCCCCACGGACTAGCGGTAATGAGCAGTTCTTC.

Regarding this clonotype: A much larger clone differs by one base, so this may be a read error. The chain links TRBV4-1 to TRBJ2-5; D unresolved. The CDR3 is 14 amino acids. CDR1 and CDR2 from the germline V gene are MGHRA and YSYEKL. Trimming stripped 0 bases from V and 7 bases from J, with 12 bases between. The CDR3 sequence: CASSQERGISTQYF. The DNA for the CDR3 is TGCGCCAGCAGCCAAGAACGAGGTATCTCGACCCAGTACTTC.

This clonotype was counted at least ten times. A read error may produce the germline difference seen at one junction end. The rearrangement joins TRBV24-1 to TRBJ2-1; D uncertain. Germline-derived CDR1 and CDR2 are KGHDR and SFDVKD. The CDR3 length is 12 residues. DNA for the CDR3: TGTGCCACCAGTGATTTAAGAAGGATAGTATACTTC. Encoded protein: CATSDLRRIVYF.

There are many counts of this clonotype. J is TRBJ2-5 and V is TRBV29-1, with a weak D call TRBD1 (5 bases). The CDR3 contains 15 residues. V lost 2 bases, J lost 2 bases, and 15 bases lay in between. Germline values: CDR1 SQVTM, CDR2 ANQGSEA. The CDR3, as DNA: TGCAGCGTTGAACCTTCAATGGGGCTACAAGAGACCCAGTACTTC. It yields the protein CSVEPSMGLQETQYF.